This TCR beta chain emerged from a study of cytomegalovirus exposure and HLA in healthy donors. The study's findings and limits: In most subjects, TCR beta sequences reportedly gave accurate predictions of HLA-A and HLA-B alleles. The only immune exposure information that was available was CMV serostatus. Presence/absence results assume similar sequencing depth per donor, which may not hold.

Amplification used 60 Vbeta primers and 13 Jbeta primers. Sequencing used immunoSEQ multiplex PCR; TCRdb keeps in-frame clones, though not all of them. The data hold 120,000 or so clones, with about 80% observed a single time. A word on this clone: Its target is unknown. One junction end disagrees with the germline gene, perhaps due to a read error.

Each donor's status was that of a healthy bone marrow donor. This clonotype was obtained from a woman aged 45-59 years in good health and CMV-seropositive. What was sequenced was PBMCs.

The CDR3 here is CASSLVWASYNEQFF. For the CDR3, the DNA is TGTGCTAGCAGCTTAGTCTGGGCCTCCTACAATGAGCAGTTCTTC. V and J are TRBV7-7 and TRBJ2-1; D unclear. Germline values: CDR1 SSHAT, CDR2 FNYEAQ (reference sequence). The CDR3 has 15 amino acids.